The source of this T cell receptor (beta chain) is a study of blood T cell repertoires in COVID-19. Study as a whole: The cDNA or gDNA used as material had been derived from T cells, B-cell-depleted T cells, or PBMCs.

TCRdb's table, derived via immunoSEQ multiplex PCR, lists solely in-frame clones and lacks some. The repertoire includes about 130,000 clones, roughly 80% of them detected once, and 15% to 20% sits in the top ten. Looked up from germline, CDR1 is SGHKS and CDR2 is YYEKEE (reference sequence). The CDR3 extends over 14 amino acids. V was pared by 4 bases and J by 6 bases, with 7 bases of the junction left unmatched. V gene TRBV5-5 combines with J gene TRBJ2-7, with TRBD1 matching 10 bases. The TCR originated in a woman aged 45-59 years with acute or convalescent COVID-19. The sample taken for sequencing was peripheral blood. CDR3 loop: CASSPGTGAAEQYF. In nucleotides, the CDR3 is TGTGCCAGCAGCCCCGGGACAGGGGCTGCCGAGCAGTACTTC.